What follows is one T cell receptor (beta chain) and its context. The data were obtained in a study of blood T cell repertoires in COVID-19. Study details: COVID-19 samples from acute and convalescent phases originated in the United States, Italy and Spain.

The CDR3 contains 12 residues. With 3 bases removed from V and 6 bases from J, the gap between germline ends came to 8 bases. The germline V gene has CDR1 ENHRY and CDR2 SYGVKD. How the authors handled the data: Reference gene primer amplification yielded estimated nucleated cell counts. Data came from immunoSEQ multiplex PCR; TCRdb stores just in-frame clones and leaves some out. The DNA was the basis for D and trimming; V, J and clone size are from that table. The data show tens of thousands of clones, with 75% to 90% seen just once and roughly 2.5% held by the top ten. The sequencing input was peripheral blood. This sequence was found in an elderly man with active or convalescent COVID-19. V and J are TRBV10-3 and TRBJ1-2; no firm D call. This CDR3 is CAISDSVDGYTF. CDR3 DNA sequence: TGTGCCATCAGTGATTCGGTGGATGGCTACACCTTC.